The 9 T cell receptor beta chains below come from one sample, sequenced in a study of shared clonotypes between healthy human individuals. The naive CD8 population came from CD45RO-negative cells selected for CCR7, without terminally differentiated effector memory CD45RA+ cells. Libraries were prepared by immunoSEQ multiplex PCR; TCRdb keeps only in-frame clonotypes and omits some of them. The sample consists of about 2 million clones, about 94% of them appearing once. The material sequenced was naive CD8+ T cells sorted from blood. The receptor set was obtained from a man in his late teens or twenties in good health.

V usage is TRBV5-1 and J usage is TRBJ2-1, with D maybe TRBD2 (5 bases). V was trimmed by 0 bases and J by 2 bases, leaving 12 bases between them. In germline, CDR1 is SGHRS, CDR2 YFSETQ. There are 16 residues in the CDR3. The CDR3 DNA reads as TGCGCCAGCAGCTTGGACGGGAATTCAGCCTACAATGAGCAGTTCTTC. Translation gives CASSLDGNSAYNEQFF.

The chain uses TRBV9 and TRBJ2-7; D is unresolved. The CDR3 loop spans 12 amino acids. The germline CDR1 and CDR2 sequences are SGDLS and YYNGEE. The V end was cut by 0 bases, the J end by 5 bases, with 6 bases between. CDR3 in DNA: TGTGCCAGCAGCGTAGATGGGGACGAGCAGTACTTC. The encoded protein is CASSVDGDEQYF.

The chain carries TRBV19 and TRBJ2-1, with 10 nucleotides matching TRBD2. V lost 6 bases to trimming and J lost 8 bases; unmatched junction nucleotides: 10. Germline CDR1 reads LNHDA; CDR2 reads SQIVND (reference sequence). The length of the CDR3 is 15 residues. In DNA, the CDR3 is TGTGCCAGTAGCCCTTTAGCGGGAGGTATCGATGAGCAGTTCTTC. Protein: CASSPLAGGIDEQFF.

This chain uses TRBV7-2 with TRBJ2-4; D may be TRBD1 (5 bases). The germline V and J ends were trimmed by 5 bases and 0 bases, with 14 bases remaining between them. The CDR3 consists of 16 residues. The germline V gene has CDR1 SGHTA and CDR2 FQGNSA. CDR3 protein: CASSQRQILAKNIQYF. DNA of the CDR3: TGTGCCAGCAGCCAGAGACAGATTTTAGCCAAAAACATTCAGTACTTC.

In the case of this clone: Other nucleotide sequences from this sample produce the same CDR3. The V call is TRBV27, the J call TRBJ2-7, with a tentative D call TRBD2 (5 bases). Looked up from germline, CDR1 is MNHEY and CDR2 is SMNVEV (reference sequence). CDR3 length equals 15 residues. V was cut by 2 bases and J by 0 bases, with 11 bases left in between. The CDR3 loop reads CASSLTGSPSYEQYF. Here the CDR3 DNA reads TGTGCCAGCAGTTTAACGGGGAGCCCCTCCTACGAGCAGTACTTC.

The chain links TRBV19 to TRBJ2-1, with TRBD2 as a possible D gene (5 bases). Germline lookup yields CDR1 LNHDA and CDR2 SQIVND (reference sequence). V lost 2 bases to trimming and J lost 5 bases, with 10 bases between them. This CDR3 spans 14 amino acids. CDR3 sequence: CASSIMSGNNEQFF. CDR3 DNA sequence: TGTGCCAGTAGTATAATGTCGGGGAACAATGAGCAGTTCTTC.

This clone was recorded once. The chain employs TRBV7-8 and TRBJ1-4; no firm D call. V lost 1 base, J lost 7 bases, and 22 bases lay in between. The germline V gene has CDR1 SGHVS and CDR2 FQNEAQ. The CDR3 length is 18 residues. The CDR3 sequence is CASSLEFMAEEGGEKLFF. The CDR3 DNA is TGTGCCAGCAGCTTAGAGTTCATGGCAGAGGAGGGAGGTGAAAAACTGTTTTTT.

This clone was seen more than once but under ten times. At the DNA level, this CDR3 is encoded by other sequences in the same sample as well. The rearrangement joins TRBV11-2 to TRBJ2-7, with 8 bases fitting TRBD1. CDR1 SGHAT and CDR2 FQNNGV come from the germline V gene. This CDR3 comprises 14 residues. The V and J ends lost 1 base and 1 base, in that order; junction bases with no gene match: 0. The DNA of the CDR3 is TGTGCCAGCAGCTTAGGGACAGGGTCCTACGAGCAGTACTTC. Protein: CASSLGTGSYEQYF.

The rearrangement joins TRBV4-3 to TRBJ2-5; TRBD1 matches at 7 bases. Trimming at V came to 1 base and at J to 4 bases, leaving 15 bases not matched to a gene. Germline V gives CDR1 LGHNA, CDR2 YSLEER. The CDR3 has 18 residues. The CDR3 nucleotides read TGCGCCAGCAGCCAAGCTCATAGGTTGGAGACAGGGACAGAGACCCAGTACTTC. It is translated as CASSQAHRLETGTETQYF.